These 23 T cell receptor beta chains were sequenced from one sample in a study of T cells in Graves' hyperthyroidism and ophthalmopathy. Researchers amplified the TCR beta CDR3 regions from RNA transcripts. TCR CDR3 underwent first-round RT-PCR with the HTBI primer set. Each CDR3 protein gets one entry after TCRdb re-called the multiplex PCR reads with MiXCR. The sample gives about 640,000 distinct CDR3 sequences, about 14% of which show up once; roughly an eighth is in the top ten. Sequenced input: blood. The receptor set was obtained from a woman between 45 and 60 years old with Graves' ophthalmopathy.

This clonotype was seen at least ten times. The chain combines TRBV12-3 or TRBV12-4 with TRBJ2-3, with TRBD2 matching over 13 bases. This CDR3 region has 19 residues. V lost 6 bases, J lost 0 bases, and 12 bases stayed unmatched. This CDR3 is CASRPLAGGPKSSTDTQYF. DNA for the CDR3: TGTGCCAGCAGACCACTAGCGGGAGGGCCCAAATCTAGCACAGATACGCAGTATTTT.

This clonotype showed up many times. V usage is TRBV28 and J usage is TRBJ2-1; 10 nucleotides line up with TRBD1. V was pared by 6 bases and J by 1 base, with 6 bases of the junction left unmatched. Per germline, CDR1 MDHEN and CDR2 SYDVKM. CDR3 size: 16 residues. CDR3 sequence: CASSQGQGLSYNEQFF. CDR3 bases: TGTGCCAGCAGCCAGGGACAGGGGCTATCCTACAATGAGCAGTTCTTC.

The chain joins TRBV6-9 to TRBJ2-1; no clear D. From germline, CDR1 is MNHGY and CDR2 SVAAGI. Trimming took 3 bases from V and 4 from J, leaving 7 bases between them. This CDR3 has 13 residues. The chain's CDR3 is CASSYSKYNEQFF. CDR3 bases: TGTGCCAGCAGTTACTCGAAATACAATGAGCAGTTCTTC.

This clonotype was counted ten times or more. The chain is built from TRBV28 and TRBJ2-7, with D unresolved. The CDR3 has 11 residues. The V end lost 7 bases, the J end lost 0 bases, and 4 bases lay between the germline ends. The germline V gene has CDR1 MDHEN and CDR2 SYDVKM. For the CDR3, the DNA is TGTGCCAGCATTAGCTCCTACGAGCAGTACTTC. This gives the protein CASISSYEQYF.

At least ten counts were recorded for this clonotype. The V and J genes are TRBV2 and TRBJ2-7; TRBD1 might be the D (6 bases). Trimming took off 2 bases at V and 9 bases at J, with 17 bases between the two ends. This CDR3 has 14 residues. Germline V CDR1 and CDR2: SNHLY, FYNNEI. CDR3 in DNA: TGTGCCAGCAGTGAAAGGGGACACGGTGGTGGGCAGTACTTC. Its translation: CASSERGHGGGQYF.

This clonotype was observed at least ten times. The V call is TRBV7-3, the J call TRBJ2-6, with 11 nucleotides matching TRBD2. Germline V gives CDR1 SGHTA, CDR2 FQGTGA. V was clipped by 1 base and J by 3 bases; unmatched bases: 14. This CDR3 is built from 21 residues. CDR3 amino acids: CASSLISLTSGTSVGANVLTF. In DNA form, the CDR3 reads TGTGCCAGCAGCTTAATTTCCCTGACTAGCGGGACGTCTGTTGGGGCCAACGTCCTGACTTTC.

This clonotype occurred many times. The chain employs TRBV27 and TRBJ2-1; D remains ambiguous. CDR3 size: 16 residues. In germline, CDR1 is MNHEY, CDR2 SMNVEV (reference sequence). The V end was cut by 3 bases, the J end by 0 bases, with 12 bases between. The CDR3 sequence: CASSFVQPSSYNEQFF. CDR3 nucleotide sequence: TGTGCCAGCAGTTTTGTGCAGCCGAGCTCCTACAATGAGCAGTTCTTC.

Regarding this clonotype: A single base separates this from a much larger clone, so it may be a read error. V is TRBV7-3 and J is TRBJ1-1; 9 bases match TRBD1. This CDR3 has 19 residues. CDR1 is SGHTA, CDR2 FQGTGA, per germline. The CDR3 region has the DNA TGTGCCAGCAAATCAAGTCCGGACAGGGGCGTCTTAATGAACACTGAAGCTCTCTTT. Residues: CASKSSPDRGVLMNTEALF.

There are many counts of this clonotype. The chain couples TRBV7-3 to TRBJ2-1; 10 bases are shared with TRBD2. V was clipped by 4 bases and J by 0 bases; unmatched bases: 9. There are 18 residues in the CDR3. Germline-derived CDR1 and CDR2 are SGHTA and FQGTGA. CDR3 region: CASSSRNSGRSSYNEQFF. The CDR3 DNA is TGTGCCAGCAGCTCCCGGAATAGCGGGAGGAGCTCCTACAATGAGCAGTTCTTC.

CDR3 in DNA: TGTGCCAGCAGCTCCCCGTCTGGCGCCGGGGAGCTGTTTTTT. Translation: CASSSPSGAGELFF. The chain carries TRBV11-2 and TRBJ2-2; D call uncertain. Germline V gives CDR1 SGHAT, CDR2 FQNNGV. CDR3 length equals 14 residues. Trimming removed 4 bases at V and 6 bases at J, with 12 bases between.

At least ten counts were recorded for this clonotype. The genes are TRBV18 and TRBJ2-7; TRBD1 matches 7 bases. Germline CDR1 and CDR2: KGHSH and LQKENI. Trimming removed 1 base from V and 3 bases from J; junction bases left unmatched: 6. The length of the CDR3 is 15 residues. The CDR3 sequence: CASSPQLQGSYEQYF. The CDR3 coding sequence is TGTGCCAGCTCACCACAGTTACAGGGGAGCTACGAGCAGTACTTC.

This clonotype was seen at least ten times. The chain uses TRBV7-9 and TRBJ2-7, with 7 bases that match TRBD1. Per germline, CDR1 SEHNR and CDR2 FQNEAQ (reference sequence). This CDR3 has 15 amino acids. Losses at the gene ends were 1 base for V and 5 bases for J; bases not matched to a gene: 8. Written as DNA, the CDR3 is TGTGCCAGCAGCTTAGATACAGGGGAAGTGAACGAGCAGTACTTC. Its translation: CASSLDTGEVNEQYF.

At least ten counts were recorded for this clonotype. This sequence joins TRBV7-2 and TRBJ2-3, with D uncertain. The CDR3 totals 15 residues. Trimming took 5 bases from V and 2 from J, leaving 14 bases between them. Germline V gene sequence: CDR1 SGHTA, CDR2 FQGNSA. This CDR3 reads CASSKDIAPTDTQYF. As DNA, the CDR3 is TGTGCCAGCAGCAAAGACATAGCCCCCACAGATACGCAGTATTTT.

V gene TRBV7-9 combines with J gene TRBJ1-1, with TRBD1 matching 8 bases. CDR1 and CDR2 (germline): SEHNR, FQNEAQ (reference sequence). The length of the CDR3 is 15 residues. V lost 5 bases and J lost 3; bases outside the gene matches: 8. The CDR3 reads CASSLPQGAYTEAFF. CDR3 nucleotides: TGTGCCAGCAGCCTACCTCAGGGGGCTTACACTGAAGCTTTCTTT. The whole variable domain, filled in from reference TRBV7-9 and TRBJ1-1, reads DTGVSQNPRHKITKRGQNVTFRCDPISEHNRLYWYRQTLGQGPEFLTYFQNEAQLEKSRLLSDRFSAERPKGSFSTLEIQRTEQGDSAMYLCASSLPQGAYTEAFFGQGTRLTVV.

As concerns this clonotype: A much larger clone sits a single nucleotide away, making a read error possible. The chain is built from TRBV29-1 and TRBJ1-1; TRBD1 matches 10 bases. The germline V gene has CDR1 SQVTM and CDR2 ANQGSEA. The CDR3 runs to 12 residues. V lost 7 bases, J lost 4 bases, and 3 bases stayed unmatched. This CDR3 is CSGGQGSTEAFF. DNA of the CDR3: TGCAGCGGGGGACAGGGGAGCACTGAAGCTTTCTTT.

This clonotype was seen at least ten times. This rearrangement joins TRBV28 to TRBJ2-7, with TRBD2 identical over 8 bases. V dropped 3 bases and J dropped 1; count of bases not matched to a gene: 2. The CDR3 is 14 amino acids. Germline-derived CDR1 and CDR2 are MDHEN and SYDVKM. The CDR3 reads CASSFPGGSYEQYF. CDR3 coding DNA: TGTGCCAGCAGTTTCCCGGGGGGGTCCTACGAGCAGTACTTC.

This clonotype was detected ten times or more. The CDR3 region has the DNA TGCAGTGCTAAGACGGGGACTAGCGGGAGTTACGGTGAGCAGTTCTTC. Translated, it gives CSAKTGTSGSYGEQFF. The chain combines TRBV20-1 with TRBJ2-1; 14 bases are a match to TRBD2. This CDR3 has 16 amino acids. Germline CDR1 is DFQATT and CDR2 is SNEGSKA (reference sequence). V was clipped by 4 bases and J by 9 bases; unmatched bases: 11.

This clonotype came up a few times. In nucleotides, the CDR3 is TGTGCCAGTAGTATAGATCTGGGAACAGGGGTCAAAAATCAGCCCCAGCATTTT. Amino acid sequence: CASSIDLGTGVKNQPQHF. The V call is TRBV19, the J call TRBJ1-5; TRBD1 agrees at 7 bases. CDR1 is LNHDA, CDR2 SQIVND, per germline (reference sequence). The CDR3 contains 18 residues. The J segment lost 4 bases and the V segment lost 0 bases, leaving 12 bases of the junction unmatched.

This clonotype has only one observation. With a much larger clone just one base away, this may be a read error. J is TRBJ2-2 and V is TRBV11-3, with D possibly matching TRBD2 (6 bases). The CDR3 runs 13 residues. CDR1 and CDR2 (germline): SGHNT, YENEEA. The chain's CDR3 is CASSLKHSGGLFF. CDR3 in DNA: TGTGCCAGCAGCCTGAAGCACTCCGGGGGGCTGTTTTTT.

This clonotype was seen repeatedly, ten times or more. The chain carries TRBV24-1 and TRBJ2-1, with 9 bases lining up with TRBD1. V shed 0 bases, J shed 5 bases, and the junction held 4 bases outside the gene matches. CDR1 is KGHDR, CDR2 SFDVKD, per germline. This CDR3 comprises 16 residues. The CDR3: CATSDLGTGYHNEQFF. The CDR3 bases are TGTGCCACCAGTGATTTGGGGACAGGGTACCACAATGAGCAGTTCTTC.

This clonotype has only a few counts. This chain uses TRBV7-6 with TRBJ1-4, with a tentative D call TRBD1 (5 bases). The CDR3 runs 14 residues. Trimming removed 5 bases at V and 7 bases at J, with 14 bases between. Germline V gives CDR1 SGHVS, CDR2 FNYEAQ. The CDR3 sequence is CASSRGATPEKLFF. CDR3 bases: TGTGCCAGCAGCCGGGGCGCGACCCCTGAAAAACTGTTTTTT.

There are many counts of this clonotype. The V and J genes are TRBV20-1 and TRBJ1-2; 9 bases fit TRBD1. The CDR3 runs 14 residues. CDR1 DFQATT and CDR2 SNEGSKA come from the germline V gene (reference sequence). The ends lost 3 bases at V and 3 bases at J; junction bases unmatched: 5. This CDR3 reads CSASLGQGDYGYTF. In nucleotides, the CDR3 is TGCAGTGCTAGTCTGGGACAGGGTGACTATGGCTACACCTTC.

This chain uses TRBV6-1 with TRBJ2-7; D may be TRBD2 (5 bases). V lost 4 bases and J lost 0, with 10 bases in between. The CDR3 is made up of 14 amino acids. The germline gives CDR1 MNHNS, CDR2 SASEGT. CDR3 amino acids: CASSGGRGSYEQYF. The CDR3 DNA is TGTGCCAGCAGTGGTGGCCGGGGCTCCTACGAGCAGTACTTC.